This TCR beta chain was recovered during a study of T cells in Graves' hyperthyroidism and ophthalmopathy. This clonotype appeared a few times. Its antigen is undetermined. The germline V gene encodes CDR1 SGHDN and CDR2 FVKESK. This CDR3 region has 13 residues. V lost 3 bases to trimming and J lost 2 bases, with 8 bases between them. Study-wide findings and caveats: Blood also held most thyroid clonotypes expanded beyond 0.001.

In the ophthalmopathy cohort, Clinical Activity Score was at least 3, NOSPECS grade at least 4, and duration under 3 months. The authors obtained PBMCs from roughly 10 ml of fresh peripheral blood. TCR beta CDR3 sequences were amplified from RNA transcripts. Using the HTBI primer set, a first-round RT-PCR was run on the TCR CDR3. TCRdb re-derived calls from the multiplex PCR reads in MiXCR, one entry per CDR3 protein. This sample carries under 600,000 distinct CDR3 sequences, around 15% of them seen once, and the ten largest clones take less than 3.5%. Specimen: blood. This chain connects TRBV14 to TRBJ2-7, with TRBD1 as a possible D gene (6 bases). The receptor comes from a woman aged 40 to 50 with Graves' ophthalmopathy. CDR3 sequence reads: CASSHHRAYEQYF. The CDR3 DNA is TGTGCCAGCAGCCATCACAGGGCCTACGAGCAGTACTTC.